The 28 T cell receptor beta chains below come from one sample, sequenced in a study of beta chain features in type 1 diabetes. Expressed TCRB transcripts were sequenced, since all the RNA that had been isolated was reverse transcribed. TCRdb's table, derived via immunoSEQ multiplex PCR, lists solely in-frame clones and lacks some. The sample holds 130,000 to 150,000 clones; around 7% are singletons and the top ten take around 1.5%. The sequencing sample was made of central memory CD4+ T cells from blood. The receptors derive from a woman aged 25 to 45 in good health.

This clone has only a few counts. This chain links TRBV30 with TRBJ2-1; 10 bases line up with TRBD2. J was trimmed by 15 bases and V by 4 bases; bases with no gene match: 24. Germline loops: CDR1 GTSNPN, CDR2 SVGIG (reference sequence). There are 17 residues in the CDR3. The CDR3 here is CAWNLAGEGSSSNEGFF. The CDR3 DNA follows: TGTGCCTGGAATCTAGCGGGAGAGGGAAGCAGTTCGAACGAGGGGTTCTTC.

This clone was counted between two and nine times. This chain connects TRBV7-6 to TRBJ2-6; the D is unclear. This CDR3 comprises 16 residues. Trimming pared 1 base from V and 0 bases from J, leaving 7 bases between. CDR1 SGHVS and CDR2 FNYEAQ come from the germline V gene. The CDR3 coding sequence is TGTGCCAGCAGCTTAGTGCCTAGCTCTGGGGCCAACGTCCTGACTTTC. It yields the protein CASSLVPSSGANVLTF. Using reference TRBV7-6 and TRBJ2-6 for the parts outside the CDR3, the full variable domain is GAGVSQSPRYKVTKRGQDVALRCDPISGHVSLYWYRQALGQGPEFLTYFNYEAQQDKSGLPNDRFSAERPEGSISTLTIQRTEQRDSAMYRCASSLVPSSGANVLTFGAGSRLTVL.

This chain links TRBV28 with TRBJ2-7, with 7 bases identical to TRBD1. The CDR3 is made up of 12 amino acids. CDR1 and CDR2 (germline): MDHEN, SYDVKM. Germline trimming cut 5 bases from V and 7 bases from J; bases unmatched to any gene: 5. Here the CDR3 DNA reads TGTGCCAGCAGTAAATGGACAGGTGAGCAGTACTTC. Its protein product is CASSKWTGEQYF.

This clone showed up just a few times. This chain joins TRBV6-5 and TRBJ2-7; TRBD1 agrees at 10 bases. The CDR3 has 15 amino acids. Germline V gene lookup returns CDR1 MNHEY and CDR2 SVGAGI. The junction had 8 bases not matched to a gene; V was cut back by 7 bases and J by 2 bases. The CDR3 protein is CASNSAGQGTYEQYF. The CDR3 nucleotides read TGTGCCAGCAATAGTGCGGGACAGGGGACCTACGAGCAGTACTTC.

The chain uses TRBV7-2 and TRBJ2-2; 7 bases map to TRBD1. Germline loops: CDR1 SGHTA, CDR2 FQGNSA. The CDR3 is made up of 15 amino acids. J gave up 4 bases and V 4 bases, and 6 bases lay outside the gene matches. The CDR3 protein is CASSSVTGTTGELFF. As DNA, the CDR3 is TGTGCCAGCAGCTCAGTGACAGGGACCACCGGGGAGCTGTTTTTT.

There are a few counts of this clone. The chain uses TRBV6-5 and TRBJ1-1; D call uncertain. The CDR3 loop spans 12 amino acids. Germline values: CDR1 MNHEY, CDR2 SVGAGI. Trimming stripped 1 base from V and 7 bases from J, with 7 bases between. The CDR3 sequence: CASSYLKSEAFF. CDR3 nucleotide sequence: TGTGCCAGCAGTTACTTGAAGAGTGAAGCTTTCTTT.

This clone turned up a few times. The chain employs TRBV13 and TRBJ2-6, with no clear D. CDR1 and CDR2 from the germline V gene are PRHDT and FYEKMQ (reference sequence). V was trimmed by 5 bases and J by 3 bases, leaving 5 bases between them. The CDR3 extends over 13 amino acids. The CDR3 is CASSPFGANVLTF. The DNA of the CDR3 is TGTGCCAGCAGCCCTTTTGGGGCCAACGTCCTGACTTTC.

CDR3 region: CATSRSSSGANVLTF. CDR3 bases: TGTGCCACCAGCAGAAGTAGCTCTGGGGCCAACGTCCTGACTTTC. The gene calls are TRBV15 and TRBJ2-6; D unclear. The V and J ends lost 2 bases and 0 bases respectively, with 5 bases between them. The CDR3 covers 15 residues. Germline CDR1 and CDR2: LNHNV and YYDKDF (reference sequence).

This clone has more than one count but fewer than ten. V usage is TRBV9 and J usage is TRBJ2-7, with D possibly being TRBD1 (5 bases). CDR1 is SGDLS and CDR2 is YYNGEE in the germline V gene. Trimming removed 0 bases from V and 2 bases from J, with 12 bases in between. The CDR3 totals 15 residues. The CDR3 nucleotides are TGTGCCAGCAGCGTAGGGCAGGCACAGGCCTACGAGCAGTACTTC. It encodes CASSVGQAQAYEQYF.

With respect to this clone: Other DNA sequences within the sample encode an identical CDR3. The V gene is TRBV7-2, the J gene TRBJ1-4, with D maybe TRBD1 (6 bases). The V and J ends lost 4 bases and 6 bases respectively, with 12 bases between them. This CDR3 is built from 14 residues. CDR1 and CDR2 from the germline V gene are SGHTA and FQGNSA. CDR3 loop: CASSWGGADEKLFF. CDR3 in DNA: TGTGCCAGCAGCTGGGGGGGGGCTGATGAAAAACTGTTTTTT.

This clone was observed a handful of times. The DNA for the CDR3 is TGTGCCGGCCGGGATAACACTGAAGCTTTCTTT. It specifies CAGRDNTEAFF. The chain has TRBV6-6 and TRBJ1-1; D is unresolved. CDR1 and CDR2 from the germline V gene are MNHNY and SVGAGI (reference sequence). The CDR3 spans 11 residues. V was shortened by 11 bases and J by 2 bases, with 9 bases between the two germline ends.

This clone has a count of ten or more. V and J are TRBV18 and TRBJ1-1, with D possibly being TRBD1 (5 bases). The CDR3 is 14 residues long. The germline V gene has CDR1 KGHSH and CDR2 LQKENI. V was shortened by 3 bases and J by 4 bases, with 12 bases between the two germline ends. CDR3 DNA sequence: TGTGCCAGCTCACCCCGCGGGGGGAGCACTGAAGCTTTCTTT. Translation gives CASSPRGGSTEAFF.

This clone was seen a handful of times. This rearrangement joins TRBV7-9 to TRBJ2-3, with D perhaps TRBD2 (5 bases). V gave up 5 bases and J gave up 1 base, with 10 bases separating them. Germline V gene data show CDR1 as SEHNR and CDR2 as FQNEAQ (reference sequence). This CDR3 is built from 14 residues. CDR3 in DNA: TGTGCCAGCAGCCAAAGAGCGGGCACAGATACGCAGTATTTT. Protein sequence: CASSQRAGTDTQYF.

This chain uses TRBV13 with TRBJ2-3, with D perhaps matching TRBD1 (6 bases). This CDR3 region has 14 residues. Germline-derived CDR1 and CDR2 are PRHDT and FYEKMQ (reference sequence). V was shortened by 5 bases and J by 6 bases, with 15 bases between the two germline ends. CDR3 DNA: TGTGCCAGCAGCCACTACACAGGGATCGATACGCAGTATTTT. Translating it yields CASSHYTGIDTQYF.

The chain employs TRBV7-2 and TRBJ2-1; 7 nucleotides match TRBD2. Germline CDR1 and CDR2: SGHTA and FQGNSA. Germline trimming cut 4 bases from V and 0 bases from J; bases unmatched to any gene: 6. CDR3 length: 16 residues. For the CDR3, the DNA is TGTGCCAGCAGCTCCGTGAGCGGGACCTCCTACAATGAGCAGTTCTTC. Protein: CASSSVSGTSYNEQFF.

This clone was detected many times. The V and J genes are TRBV29-1 and TRBJ2-1, with 8 bases identical to TRBD2. CDR1 is SQVTM and CDR2 is ANQGSEA in the germline V gene. Trimming at V came to 0 bases and at J to 6 bases, leaving 4 bases not matched to a gene. This CDR3 has 14 residues. CDR3 region: CSVEEREGVNEQFF. The CDR3 bases are TGCAGCGTTGAAGAACGGGAGGGGGTCAATGAGCAGTTCTTC.

The table lists this clone with a few counts. This chain connects TRBV4-1 to TRBJ2-1; 11 bases match TRBD2. V lost 3 bases and J lost 7; bases outside the gene matches: 14. The CDR3 has 18 residues. Germline V gene sequence: CDR1 MGHRA, CDR2 YSYEKL. The CDR3 reads CASSQPNQRLAGRNEQFF. Here the CDR3 DNA reads TGCGCCAGCAGCCAGCCAAATCAGAGACTAGCGGGACGAAATGAGCAGTTCTTC.

This clone was counted a few times. V is TRBV7-3 and J is TRBJ1-2; 8 bases align to TRBD1. This CDR3 has 18 residues. Trimming at V came to 1 base and at J to 2 bases, leaving 12 bases not matched to a gene. Germline V gene sequence: CDR1 SGHTA, CDR2 FQGTGA. Written as DNA, the CDR3 is TGTGCCAGCAGCTTAAGGAGAGACCGGGACAGGAAAAACTATGGCTACACCTTC. Its translation: CASSLRRDRDRKNYGYTF.

V gene TRBV11-3 combines with J gene TRBJ1-1; D perhaps matches TRBD1 (5 bases). The ends were cut back, 1 base at V and 3 bases at J, with 12 bases in the middle. Germline-derived CDR1 and CDR2 are SGHNT and YENEEA. The CDR3 consists of 15 residues. CDR3 region: CASSLGSGPDTEAFF. CDR3 nucleotides: TGTGCCAGCAGCTTAGGGTCAGGGCCAGACACTGAAGCTTTCTTT.

This clone was observed a few times. J is TRBJ2-1 and V is TRBV28; weak D call: TRBD1 (6 bases). The CDR3 sequence is 14 residues long. V lost 2 bases to trimming and J lost 5 bases, with 10 bases between them. CDR1 is MDHEN, CDR2 SYDVKM, per germline. As DNA, the CDR3 is TGTGCCAGCAGTTTACAGGGGCACAACAATGAGCAGTTCTTC. Protein product: CASSLQGHNNEQFF.

The chain has TRBV9 and TRBJ1-1; D not resolved. Germline V CDR1 and CDR2: SGDLS, YYNGEE. With 3 bases removed from V and 3 bases from J, the gap between germline ends came to 12 bases. CDR3 length: 14 residues. The CDR3 DNA reads TGTGCCAGCAGCGACACCCCAAGATACACTGAAGCTTTCTTT. As protein: CASSDTPRYTEAFF. Filled out from reference TRBV9 and TRBJ1-1, the complete variable domain reads DSGVTQTPKHLITATGQRVTLRCSPRSGDLSVYWYQQSLDQGLQFLIQYYNGEERAKGNILERFSAQQFPDLHSELNLSSLELGDSALYFCASSDTPRYTEAFFGQGTRLTVV.

This sequence joins TRBV5-4 and TRBJ2-1; TRBD1 agrees at 9 bases. Germline V gene lookup returns CDR1 SGHNT and CDR2 YYREEE (reference sequence). The V and J ends lost 5 bases and 6 bases, in that order; junction bases with no gene match: 6. CDR3 length: 14 residues. The chain's CDR3 is CASRDTGGPNEQFF. As DNA, the CDR3 is TGTGCCAGCAGGGACACAGGGGGCCCCAATGAGCAGTTCTTC.

This clone was observed many times. This chain connects TRBV7-3 to TRBJ2-2; TRBD1 matches at 12 bases. The length of the CDR3 is 17 residues. Germline V gene lookup returns CDR1 SGHTA and CDR2 FQGTGA. V dropped 6 bases and J dropped 1; count of bases not matched to a gene: 6. This CDR3 is CASSSGTGGWNTGELFF. DNA for the CDR3: TGTGCCAGCAGTTCCGGGACAGGGGGCTGGAACACCGGGGAGCTGTTTTTT. Full variable domain (rest looked up from reference TRBV7-3 and TRBJ2-2): GAGVSQTPSNKVTEKGKYVELRCDPISGHTALYWYRQSLGQGPEFLIYFQGTGAADDSGLPNDRFFAVRPEGSVSTLKIQRTERGDSAVYLCASSSGTGGWNTGELFFGEGSRLTVL.

The CDR3 region is CASSFDTSGIEQFF. CDR3 DNA sequence: TGTGCCAGCAGCTTTGATACTAGCGGGATCGAGCAGTTCTTC. This chain connects TRBV7-9 to TRBJ2-1, with 10 positions matching TRBD2. The trim removed 3 bases at V and 10 bases at J, leaving 6 bases unmatched. The CDR3 runs to 14 residues. Germline V lookup: CDR1 SEHNR, CDR2 FQNEAQ (reference sequence).

CDR3 sequence: CASSPAGPPDTGELFF. The CDR3 nucleotides read TGTGCCAGCTCACCGGCAGGCCCCCCGGACACCGGGGAGCTGTTTTTT. This chain uses TRBV18 with TRBJ2-2; D is unclear. Trimming took off 3 bases at V and 3 bases at J, with 14 bases between the two ends. The length of the CDR3 is 16 residues. CDR1 is KGHSH, CDR2 LQKENI, per germline. Complete variable domain (other parts from reference TRBV18 and TRBJ2-2): NAGVMQNPRHLVRRRGQEARLRCSPMKGHSHVYWYRQLPEEGLKFMVYLQKENIIDESGMPKERFSAEFPKEGPSILRIQQVVRGDSAAYFCASSPAGPPDTGELFFGEGSRLTVL.

This clone has ten or more counts. Other DNA sequences from this sample encode an identical CDR3 as well. The rearrangement links TRBV30 to TRBJ2-1; TRBD2 agrees at 9 bases. The germline CDR1 and CDR2 sequences are GTSNPN and SVGIG (reference sequence). This CDR3 contains 15 residues. V was pared by 2 bases and J by 5 bases, with 7 bases of the junction left unmatched. DNA of the CDR3: TGTGCCTGGAGTAGAAAGGGACTAGCAGACAATGAGCAGTTCTTC. It translates to CAWSRKGLADNEQFF.

The CDR3 nucleotides read TGTGCCAGCAGAGTGGCGGGACAGGGGAGCACAGATACGCAGTATTTT. It is translated as CASRVAGQGSTDTQYF. This chain links TRBV2 with TRBJ2-3, with TRBD1 identical over 10 bases. The J segment lost 0 bases and the V segment lost 6 bases, leaving 6 bases of the junction unmatched. Germline V CDR1 and CDR2: SNHLY, FYNNEI. The CDR3 has 16 residues.

This clone was recorded many times. The chain combines TRBV14 with TRBJ2-1; no reliable D call. The germline CDR1 and CDR2 sequences are SGHDN and FVKESK. The CDR3 contains 14 residues. Trimming cost V 4 bases and J 2 bases, with 9 bases left between them. The CDR3 spells CASSRGSTYNEQFF. The DNA for the CDR3 is TGTGCCAGCAGCCGAGGATCGACCTACAATGAGCAGTTCTTC.